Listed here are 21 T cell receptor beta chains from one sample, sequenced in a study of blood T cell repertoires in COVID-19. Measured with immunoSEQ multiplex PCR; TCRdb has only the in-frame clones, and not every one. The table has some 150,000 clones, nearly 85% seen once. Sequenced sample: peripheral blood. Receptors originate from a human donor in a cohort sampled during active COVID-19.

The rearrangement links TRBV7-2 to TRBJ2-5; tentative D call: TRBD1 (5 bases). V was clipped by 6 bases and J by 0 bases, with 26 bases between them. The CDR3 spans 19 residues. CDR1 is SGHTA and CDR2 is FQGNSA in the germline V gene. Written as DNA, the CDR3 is TGTGCCAGCAGATATTGGGGCAGCCCAGACAAGCTTAACCAAGAGACCCAGTACTTC. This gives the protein CASRYWGSPDKLNQETQYF.

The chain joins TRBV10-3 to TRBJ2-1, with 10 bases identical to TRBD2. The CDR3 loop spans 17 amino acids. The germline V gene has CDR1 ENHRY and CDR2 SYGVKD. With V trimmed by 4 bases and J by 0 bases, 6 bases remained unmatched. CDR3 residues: CAISGAGGDSSYNEQFF. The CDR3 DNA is TGTGCCATCAGTGGAGCGGGGGGGGACAGCTCCTACAATGAGCAGTTCTTC.

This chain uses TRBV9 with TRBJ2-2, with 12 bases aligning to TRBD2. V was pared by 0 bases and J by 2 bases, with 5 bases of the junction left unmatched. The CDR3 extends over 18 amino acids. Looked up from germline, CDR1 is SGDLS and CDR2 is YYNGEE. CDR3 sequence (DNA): TGTGCCAGCAGCGTAGACGCTAGCGGGGGGGCTAACACCGGGGAGCTGTTTTTT. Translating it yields CASSVDASGGANTGELFF.

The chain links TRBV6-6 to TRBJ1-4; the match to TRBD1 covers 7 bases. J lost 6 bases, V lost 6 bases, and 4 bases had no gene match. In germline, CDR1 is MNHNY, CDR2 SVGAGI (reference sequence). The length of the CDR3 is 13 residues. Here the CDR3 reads CASSPDRDEKLFF. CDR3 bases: TGTGCCAGCAGCCCCGACAGGGATGAAAAACTGTTTTTT.

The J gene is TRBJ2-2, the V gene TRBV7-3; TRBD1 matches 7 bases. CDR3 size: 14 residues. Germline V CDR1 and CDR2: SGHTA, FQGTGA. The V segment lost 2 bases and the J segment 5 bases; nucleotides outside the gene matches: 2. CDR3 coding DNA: TGTGCCAGCAGCTTAGCCAGGGGGACCGGGGAGCTGTTTTTT. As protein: CASSLARGTGELFF. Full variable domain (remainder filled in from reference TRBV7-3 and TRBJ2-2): GAGVSQTPSNKVTEKGKYVELRCDPISGHTALYWYRQSLGQGPEFLIYFQGTGAADDSGLPNDRFFAVRPEGSVSTLKIQRTERGDSAVYLCASSLARGTGELFFGEGSRLTVL.

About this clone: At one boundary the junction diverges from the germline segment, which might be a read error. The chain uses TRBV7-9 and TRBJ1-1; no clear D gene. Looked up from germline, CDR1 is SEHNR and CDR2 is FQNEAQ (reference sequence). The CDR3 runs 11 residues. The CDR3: CASSPQSSVGF. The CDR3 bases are TGTGCCAGCAGCCCCCAATCGAGCGTTGGGTTT.

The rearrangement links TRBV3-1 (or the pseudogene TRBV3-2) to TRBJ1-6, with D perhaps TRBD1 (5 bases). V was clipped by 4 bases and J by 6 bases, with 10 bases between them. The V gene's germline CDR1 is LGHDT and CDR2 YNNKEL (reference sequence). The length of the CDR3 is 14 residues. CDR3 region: CASSPRTINSPLHF. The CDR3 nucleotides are TGTGCCAGCAGCCCGCGGACAATTAATTCACCCCTCCACTTT.

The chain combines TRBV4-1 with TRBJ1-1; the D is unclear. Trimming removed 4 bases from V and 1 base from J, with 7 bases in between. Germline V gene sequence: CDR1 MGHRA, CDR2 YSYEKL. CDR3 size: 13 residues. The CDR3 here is CASSPQWNTEAFF. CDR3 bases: TGCGCCAGCAGCCCCCAGTGGAACACTGAAGCTTTCTTT.

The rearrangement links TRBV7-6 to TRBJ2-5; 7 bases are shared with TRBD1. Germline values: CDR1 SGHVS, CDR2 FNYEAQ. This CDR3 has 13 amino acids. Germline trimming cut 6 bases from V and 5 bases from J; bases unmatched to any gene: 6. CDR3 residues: CASSRDSLETQYF. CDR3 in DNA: TGTGCCAGCAGTCGGGACAGTCTCGAGACCCAGTACTTC.

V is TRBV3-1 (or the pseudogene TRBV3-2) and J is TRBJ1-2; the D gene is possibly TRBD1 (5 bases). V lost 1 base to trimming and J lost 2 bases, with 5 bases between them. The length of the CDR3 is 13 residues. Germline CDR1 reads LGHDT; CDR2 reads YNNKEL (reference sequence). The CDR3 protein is CASSQGQNYGYTF. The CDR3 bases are TGTGCCAGCAGCCAAGGACAGAACTATGGCTACACCTTC.

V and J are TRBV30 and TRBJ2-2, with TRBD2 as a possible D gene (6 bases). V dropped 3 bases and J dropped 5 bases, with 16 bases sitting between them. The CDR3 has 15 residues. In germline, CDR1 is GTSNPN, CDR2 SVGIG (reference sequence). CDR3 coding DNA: TGTGCCTGGAGCCAGGCTCTAGGGAGGACCGGGGAGCTGTTTTTT. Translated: CAWSQALGRTGELFF.

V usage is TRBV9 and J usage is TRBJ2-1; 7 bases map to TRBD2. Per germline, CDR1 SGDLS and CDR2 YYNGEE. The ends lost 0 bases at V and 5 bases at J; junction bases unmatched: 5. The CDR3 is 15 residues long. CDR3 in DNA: TGTGCCAGCAGCGTAGGGCTAGCGGAGGACAATGAGCAGTTCTTC. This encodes CASSVGLAEDNEQFF. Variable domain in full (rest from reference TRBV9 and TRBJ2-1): DSGVTQTPKHLITATGQRVTLRCSPRSGDLSVYWYQQSLDQGLQFLIQYYNGEERAKGNILERFSAQQFPDLHSELNLSSLELGDSALYFCASSVGLAEDNEQFFGPGTRLTVL.

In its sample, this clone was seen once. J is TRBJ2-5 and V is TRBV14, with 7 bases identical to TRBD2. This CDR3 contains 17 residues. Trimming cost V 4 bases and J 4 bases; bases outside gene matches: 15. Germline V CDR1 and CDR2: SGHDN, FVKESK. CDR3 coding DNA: TGTGCCAGCAGCCCCCTGAGCGGGATGAAGGAAGGAGAGACCCAGTACTTC. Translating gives CASSPLSGMKEGETQYF.

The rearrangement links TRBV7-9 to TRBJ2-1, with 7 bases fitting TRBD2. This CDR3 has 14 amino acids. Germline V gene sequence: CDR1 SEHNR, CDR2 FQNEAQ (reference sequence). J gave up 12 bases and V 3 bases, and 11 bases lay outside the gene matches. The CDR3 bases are TGTGCCAGCAGCTTGCGGGGAGGGACCCAAAGGCAGTTCTTC. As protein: CASSLRGGTQRQFF.

Here the CDR3 DNA reads TGTGCCAGCAGCTCCTGGGGCAGGGGCTCGGTAGGCACCATATATTTT. Translating it yields CASSSWGRGSVGTIYF. The chain recombines TRBV7-9 with TRBJ1-3; TRBD1 might be the D (6 bases). The CDR3 loop spans 16 amino acids. V lost 4 bases, J lost 9 bases, and 22 bases lay in between. Germline V gene sequence: CDR1 SEHNR, CDR2 FQNEAQ (reference sequence).

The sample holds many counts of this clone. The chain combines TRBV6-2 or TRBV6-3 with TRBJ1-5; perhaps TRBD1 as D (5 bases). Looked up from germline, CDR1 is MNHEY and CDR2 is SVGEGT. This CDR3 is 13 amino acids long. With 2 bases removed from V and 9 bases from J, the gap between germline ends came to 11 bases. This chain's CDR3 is CASSYRGGTPQHF. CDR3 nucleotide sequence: TGTGCCAGCAGTTACAGGGGAGGTACGCCCCAGCATTTT.

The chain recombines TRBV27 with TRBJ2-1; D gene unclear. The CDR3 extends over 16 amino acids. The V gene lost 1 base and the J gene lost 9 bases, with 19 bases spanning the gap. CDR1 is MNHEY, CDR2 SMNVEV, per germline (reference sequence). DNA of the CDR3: TGTGCCAGCAGTTTATTGTTAGGAGCCAGCCCTGGTGAGCAGTTCTTC. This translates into CASSLLLGASPGEQFF.

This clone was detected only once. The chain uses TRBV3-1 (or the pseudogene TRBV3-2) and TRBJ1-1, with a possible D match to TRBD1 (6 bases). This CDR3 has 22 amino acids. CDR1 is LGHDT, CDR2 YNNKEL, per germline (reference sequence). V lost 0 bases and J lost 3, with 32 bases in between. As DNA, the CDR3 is TGTGCCAGCAGCCAAGATCACAAGGGGGTCGTAGACTGTAATGGTCTTGACACTGAAGCTTTCTTT. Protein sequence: CASSQDHKGVVDCNGLDTEAFF.

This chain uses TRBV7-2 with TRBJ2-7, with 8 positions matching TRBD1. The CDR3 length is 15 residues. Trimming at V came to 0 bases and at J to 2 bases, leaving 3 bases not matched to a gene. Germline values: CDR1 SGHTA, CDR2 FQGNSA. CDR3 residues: CASSLAGTGPYEQYF. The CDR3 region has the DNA TGTGCCAGCAGCTTAGCGGGGACAGGTCCCTACGAGCAGTACTTC. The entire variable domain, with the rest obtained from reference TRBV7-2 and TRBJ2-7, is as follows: GAGVSQSPSNKVTEKGKDVELRCDPISGHTALYWYRQSLGQGLEFLIYFQGNSAPDKSGLPSDRFSAERTGGSVSTLTIQRTQQEDSAVYLCASSLAGTGPYEQYFGPGTRLTVT.

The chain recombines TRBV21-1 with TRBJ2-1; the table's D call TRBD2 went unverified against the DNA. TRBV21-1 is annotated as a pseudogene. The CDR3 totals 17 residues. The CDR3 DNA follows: TGTGCCAGCAGCAAACGGGGGGGTCTAGGGGACTACAATGAGCAGTTCTTC. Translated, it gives CASSKRGGLGDYNEQFF.

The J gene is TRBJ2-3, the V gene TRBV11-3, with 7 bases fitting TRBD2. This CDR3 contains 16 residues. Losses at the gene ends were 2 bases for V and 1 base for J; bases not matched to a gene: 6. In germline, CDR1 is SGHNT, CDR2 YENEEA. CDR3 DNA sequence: TGTGCCAGCAGCTTACTCGGGGGGATTGGCACAGATACGCAGTATTTT. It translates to CASSLLGGIGTDTQYF.